Included here is one T cell receptor beta chain sequence, with context. This receptor's antigen is unknown. Per-base quality was not reported, and no clone a single base away is much larger than it. The data originate from a study of cytomegalovirus exposure and HLA in healthy donors listed by TCRdb under 2017. Study-wide context: According to an earlier analysis of a few hundred of the donors, about 179 million T cells yielded over 90 million unique TCR beta sequences and 276 Gb of sequence data. Roughly 300 gigabases of sequencing data and 75 million to 85 million unique TCR sequences made up an early release that covered approximately 620 HLA-typed donors. Of the roughly 420 genotyped donors, more than 75% were placed in the genetic ancestry cluster associated with self-reported Caucasian donors. The study aimed to test whether signatures of past pathogen exposure could be identified by cataloging public T cell receptors. The study profiled the T cell repertoires of 550 to 700 subjects by immunosequencing and related them to cytomegalovirus serostatus. Along with the approximately 700-subject first cohort, a separate validation cohort of 120 different subjects was used. High-throughput TCR immunosequencing, statistical association of individual TCRs with disease status, and machine learning were combined to predict cytomegalovirus infection status. To study patterns of TCR occurrence, a later analysis re-analyzed previously published TCR beta repertoires from 650 to 750 donors and added high-resolution HLA genotyping. The later analysis used no new phenotypic data to find candidate immune exposures, relying instead on TCR beta sequences and their occurrence across donors. To decide whether each TCR beta V gene segment behaved as functional or pseudogenic, an earlier analysis of over 500 of the donors relied on high-throughput TCR beta sequencing. Alongside the repertoire data, information on donor age, sex, ethnicity and CMV serostatus was compiled. Genome-wide SNP genotypes for about 65% of the roughly 670 donors were used in a later genetic analysis, which treated that subset as a discovery cohort. Every discovery cohort repertoire had been produced on one sequencing platform. Both class I and class II loci were covered by HLA typing, at four-digit resolution. Typing coverage differed by locus: A, B, C, DRB1 and DQB1 were typed in roughly 620-630 donors, DQA1 in 500 to 550, DPA1 in approximately 600, and DPB1 in around 440. Because of strong linkage in the cohort, roughly five DR-DQ haplotypes were treated as single units for association and clustering. On average, roughly 250,000 unique TCR beta nucleotide sequences were sequenced per donor among several hundred genotyped donors of the cohort, with about 17% of those sequences being non-productive.

The cohort comprised some 700 healthy bone marrow donors. At the time of sampling, all cohort members were nominally healthy, though unrecorded immune exposures were likely present. The donor tested CMV seropositive, placing the donor among the approximately 310 seropositive members of the cohort. Each donor provided a peripheral blood sample, and peripheral blood mononuclear cells were used for TCR beta sequencing. The Qiagen DNeasy Blood Extraction Kit was used to extract genomic DNA from the blood cell samples. General study outcomes and caveats: Linkage disequilibrium might explain the correlated functional status among segregating V segments, but an unknown experimental factor could not be excluded. The authors suggested that the approach could potentially be extended to other disease states and immunological phenotypes. A further reported finding was that TCR beta sequences accurately predicted the HLA-A and HLA-B alleles for most subjects in the first cohort. Cytomegalovirus status was reported to be diagnosed by the classifier with high specificity and sensitivity in both the original and validation cohorts. In a later analysis, most CMV-associated TCR beta chains were found to appear HLA-restricted, with HLA associations seemingly driven largely by CMV exposure. In a later analysis, the rate of TCR association differed among HLA loci, with DRB1 alleles having the most associated TCRs and HLA-C alleles having the fewest. A later analysis found that HLA-associated TCR beta chains were more clonally expanded and had lower generation probabilities than equally common non-associated chains. For the cohort, immune exposure information was limited to CMV serostatus. In the study, some 180 TCR beta chains were listed as associated with cytomegalovirus. The presence/absence analyses assumed that sequencing depth was roughly uniform across donors, and that assumption may not be true. While some public TCRs were present in many individuals, most TCR sequences turned up only very rarely across donors. In vitro tests confirmed that three of the cytomegalovirus-associated TCR beta chains recognize cytomegalovirus antigens. Some IMGT-functional V segments, including TRBV6-2 and TRBV6-3, could not be told apart with the 87-base-pair reads, so those segments were excluded. When HLA alleles, especially DR and DQ, strongly co-occurred, TCR associations were difficult to assign to individual alleles. An earlier analysis of approximately 570 of the donors showed that most TCR beta V segments appeared in productive rearrangements either about 87% or about 30% of the time, which broadly matched IMGT annotations. Because counts were too low, seventeen rarely observed V segments, including chromosome 9 orphons, were excluded from the earlier analysis of 587 of the donors. Only TCR beta chains were sequenced in this cohort, and the absence of alpha or paired-chain data limited detectable features. Specific HLA alleles were associated with 18,000 or so TCR beta sequences at a false discovery rate of 0.05 in a later analysis. Because HLA typing was unavailable for some donors at each locus, only the typed subset was used in association tests. In a later genetic analysis, fewer N-insertions in productive TCRs were reported among donors in an Asian-associated ancestry cluster than the roughly 640-donor mean. A cluster of highly shared sequence variants was judged likely to represent a technical artifact of the sequencing pipeline. An association between a missense DCLRE1C variant and V-gene and J-gene trimming of TCR beta chains was found in a later genetic analysis and replicated in an independent cohort. According to a later analysis, parvovirus B19, influenza, CMV and Epstein-Barr virus appeared linked to several top co-occurrence clusters.

Library method: the immunoSEQ multiplex PCR assay. A mixture of 60 forward primers for TCR Vbeta segments and 13 reverse primers for TCR Jbeta segments was used in the multiplex PCR. A multiplex PCR assay on genomic DNA amplified the CDR3 region of rearranged TCR beta genes. Amplified TCR beta libraries were sequenced as 87-base-pair reads on the Illumina HiSeq System. The published analysis was carried out like this. A later analysis counted approximately 74 million unique TCR beta chains across the 500 to 850 repertoires, and some 11 million of these chains were shared by at least two donors. Raw reads were error-corrected and collapsed into unique sequences with a nearest-neighbor algorithm that merged closely related sequences to remove PCR and sequencing errors. V, D and J gene segments were assigned by aligning CDR3 sequences to IMGT reference sequences. For a sequence to be retained, a match of at least six nucleotides to both a V gene segment and a J gene segment was required. A rearrangement counted as productive if the CDR3 had no stop codons and remained in frame with V and J, and every other rearrangement counted as non-productive. Following IMGT convention, CDR3 was defined as the stretch from the second conserved V-encoded cysteine to the conserved J-encoded phenylalanine. The earlier analysis of approximately 500 of the donors excluded sequences that lacked an unambiguous match to a single V gene segment. An earlier analysis of some 610 of the donors called V segments functional above 56.7% productive rearrangements and segregating when the between-donor standard deviation exceeded 5%. A statistical classification framework was built for diagnosing cytomegalovirus status from the catalog of TCR beta chain sequences. In a later analysis, V and J genes were assigned by comparing TCR nucleotide sequences against IMGT/GENE-DB human TR gene sequences. The TCRdist pipeline was used in a later analysis to assign CDR3 sequences and most-parsimonious VDJ recombination scenarios. A later analysis defined each TCR beta chain by its CDR3 amino acid sequence plus V-gene family, and excluded reads lacking a unique V-gene family. In a later analysis, some 600 highly shared, low-generation-probability nucleotide sequences were removed to address suspected cross-contamination and a sequencing artifact. In a later analysis, a clonal expansion index was calculated for each public chain from normalized within-repertoire ranks of inferred template counts. In a later analysis, generation probabilities were computed using a VDJ recombination model fitted to out-of-frame rearrangements, and the results were checked against IGoR. A later analysis scored TCR-TCR, TCR-HLA and TCR-CMV co-occurrence with hypergeometric tests, applying a repertoire-size bias correction to TCR pairs. To estimate false discovery rates, a later analysis permuted the HLA or CMV assignments 20 times. In a later analysis, co-occurring TCRs were grouped using DBSCAN, with TCRdist sequence similarity added in when clustering inside HLA-allele-positive subsets. Repertoires with fewer than 30,000 or more than 120,000 public chains were left out of co-occurrence clustering, as were about 5 repertoires with anomalous nucleotide sharing. Not all clones reach the TCRdb copy of this immuneACCESS table, which keeps in-frame sequences only. Checked studies attribute under half of the gap to unresolved V genes and leave the rest unexplained. V and J calls and clone size are copied from that table; D and trimming were computed from the DNA. The sample table shows over 100,000 clones, and about 70% are seen once. The leading ten clones occupy about 4.9% of the sample.

Germline trimming: 5 bases from V, 7 bases from J; junction bases outside gene matches: 3. Counted from cysteine to phenylalanine, this CDR3 has 12 amino acids. The DNA shown is the 36-base CDR3, in frame from base 1. The germline V gene supplies CDR1 SGHVS and CDR2 FQNEAQ. The source of this sequence is a man under 40 in good health and CMV-seropositive. Sequencing was carried out using PBMCs. This sequence uses TRBV7-8 and TRBJ2-5, with 8 bases aligning to TRBD1. The DNA sequence follows: TGTGCCAGCAGCCCCAGGGGGCTGACCCAGTACTTC. Protein translation: CASSPRGLTQYF.